Only one count was recorded for the clone carrying this TCR beta chain. The sample comes from a study of blood T cell repertoires in COVID-19. Germline V CDR1 and CDR2: DFQATT, SNEGSKA (reference sequence). V shed 3 bases and J shed 3 bases, with 9 bases lying between them. The CDR3 is made up of 13 amino acids. Profiled with immunoSEQ multiplex PCR; TCRdb holds only in-frame clones, not every one. The sample comprises around 400,000 clones, roughly nine tenths of which are singletons, and over 1% rests with the top ten. The sequencing input was peripheral blood. The receptor was isolated from a man in his forties or fifties with acute or convalescent COVID-19. V and J are TRBV20-1 and TRBJ2-4, with D hard to call. CDR3 amino acids: CSASPLGKNIQYF. The CDR3 DNA sequence: TGCAGTGCTAGTCCGCTAGGCAAAAACATTCAGTACTTC.